This is a list of T cell receptor beta chains from one sample in a study of T cell responses to AZD1222 COVID-19 vaccine. The assay was immunoSEQ multiplex PCR, and TCRdb's table has in-frame clones only and misses some. The sample comprises 200,000 or so clones, 80% to 90% of which are singletons, and around 5.8% rests with the top ten. The sample was peripheral blood, taken on day 0 of AZD1222 vaccination. The receptors derive from an adult in good health. Each CDR3 is given with its conserved first and last residue. The D gene is left open where the match is weak. Clone size is given for some rows only: seen once, a few or many times, or a class if the clone is expanded.

J: TRBJ2-6; size: once; V: TRBV28; D: -; DNA: TGTGCCAGCAGTTTAGGTGGTTCGGCCTCTGGGGCCAACGTCCTGACTTTC; CDR3: CASSLGGSASGANVLTF
J: TRBJ2-3; size: -; V: TRBV7-6; D: -; DNA: TGTGCCAGCAGCTTAGGTGGTACTGGTACGCAGTATTTT; CDR3: CASSLGGTGTQYF
J: TRBJ1-6; size: -; V: TRBV6-5; D: -; DNA: TGTGCCAGCAGCTCCGTAAATTCACCCCTCCACTTT; CDR3: CASSSVNSPLHF
J: TRBJ1-5; size: -; V: TRBV27; D: TRBD1; DNA: TGTGCCAGCAGTTTGGAGGGGGCGAGCAATCAGCCCCAGCATTTT; CDR3: CASSLEGASNQPQHF
J: TRBJ1-5; size: -; V: TRBV24-1; D: -; DNA: TGTGCCACCGAGGGTGAAGGGGGCAATCAGCCCCAGCATTTT; CDR3: CATEGEGGNQPQHF
J: TRBJ2-3; size: few; V: TRBV7-2; D: TRBD2; DNA: TGTGCCAGCAGCTTAGCAGCGGGAGCCCCTAGCACAGATACGCAGTATTTT; CDR3: CASSLAAGAPSTDTQYF
J: TRBJ1-5; size: -; V: TRBV12-3/TRBV12-4; D: -; DNA: TGTGCCAGCACCCCAGACGGGTATGAGCCCCAGCATTTT; CDR3: CASTPDGYEPQHF
J: TRBJ1-5; size: -; V: TRBV6-6; D: TRBD1; DNA: TGTGCCAGCAGAGGACAGGATAATAGCAATCAGCCCCAGCATTTT; CDR3: CASRGQDNSNQPQHF
J: TRBJ2-2; size: -; V: TRBV4-3; D: -; DNA: TGCGCCAGCAGCCAAGACCGATATATAGGGGTAGGAGCCGGGGAGCTGTTTTTT; CDR3: CASSQDRYIGVGAGELFF
J: TRBJ1-2; size: -; V: TRBV10-3; D: TRBD1; DNA: TGTGCCATCAGCCCGGACAGGGACTACAATGGCTACACCTTC; CDR3: CAISPDRDYNGYTF
J: TRBJ2-1; size: -; V: TRBV28; D: TRBD2; DNA: TGTGCCAGCAGCTGGGCGGGGGGGCGCTACAATGAGCAGTTCTTC; CDR3: CASSWAGGRYNEQFF
J: TRBJ2-3; size: -; V: TRBV14; D: -; DNA: TGTGCCAGCAGCCCGGACAGCCTCCTAGATACGCAGTATTTT; CDR3: CASSPDSLLDTQYF
J: TRBJ2-1; size: -; V: TRBV11-3; D: -; DNA: TGTGCCAGCAGCCTCTCGGGTGGGGATGAGCAGTTCTTC; CDR3: CASSLSGGDEQFF
J: TRBJ2-7; size: -; V: TRBV4-3; D: -; DNA: TGCGCCAGCAGCCAAGATCGCAGACCCCCTGGATACGAGCAGTACTTC; CDR3: CASSQDRRPPGYEQYF
J: TRBJ2-2; size: -; V: TRBV3-1/TRBV3-2; D: -; DNA: TGTGCCAGCAGCCAAGGACAGCCCGCTTATTCCGGGGAGCTGTTTTTT; CDR3: CASSQGQPAYSGELFF